This TCR beta chain was recovered during a study of cytomegalovirus exposure and HLA in healthy donors. Findings and caveats of the study: It was reported that the classifier diagnosed cytomegalovirus status with high specificity and sensitivity in both the original and validation cohorts.

Use of 60 Vbeta and 13 Jbeta primers characterized the PCR. Method: immunoSEQ multiplex PCR; TCRdb's copy keeps in-frame clones and lacks some. The sample lists tens of thousands of clones; roughly 80% were seen once. Points on this clone: Antigen: not known.

Material: PBMCs. The receptor comes from a woman aged 25 to 39 in good health and CMV-seronegative.

CDR3 nucleotides: TGTGCCAGCAGCGAGGGACAGGGTTATAATTCACCCCTCCACTTT. Residues: CASSEGQGYNSPLHF. The chain uses TRBV5-4 and TRBJ1-6, with 9 bases fitting TRBD1. CDR1 and CDR2 from the germline V gene are SGHNT and YYREEE (reference sequence). V dropped 4 bases and J dropped 4; count of bases not matched to a gene: 3. This CDR3 comprises 15 residues.